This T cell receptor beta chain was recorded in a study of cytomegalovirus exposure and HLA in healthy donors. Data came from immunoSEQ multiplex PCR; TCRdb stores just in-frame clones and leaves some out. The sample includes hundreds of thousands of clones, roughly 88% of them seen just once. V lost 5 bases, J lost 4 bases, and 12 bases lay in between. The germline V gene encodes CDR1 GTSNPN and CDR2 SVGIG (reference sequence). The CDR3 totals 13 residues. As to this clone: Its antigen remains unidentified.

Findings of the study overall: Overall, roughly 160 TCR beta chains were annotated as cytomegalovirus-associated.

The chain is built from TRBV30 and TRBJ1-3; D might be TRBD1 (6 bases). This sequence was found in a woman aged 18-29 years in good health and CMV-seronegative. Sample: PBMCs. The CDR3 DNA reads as TGTGCCTGGGGCGAGGGGGTAGGAAACACCATATATTTT. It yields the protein CAWGEGVGNTIYF.